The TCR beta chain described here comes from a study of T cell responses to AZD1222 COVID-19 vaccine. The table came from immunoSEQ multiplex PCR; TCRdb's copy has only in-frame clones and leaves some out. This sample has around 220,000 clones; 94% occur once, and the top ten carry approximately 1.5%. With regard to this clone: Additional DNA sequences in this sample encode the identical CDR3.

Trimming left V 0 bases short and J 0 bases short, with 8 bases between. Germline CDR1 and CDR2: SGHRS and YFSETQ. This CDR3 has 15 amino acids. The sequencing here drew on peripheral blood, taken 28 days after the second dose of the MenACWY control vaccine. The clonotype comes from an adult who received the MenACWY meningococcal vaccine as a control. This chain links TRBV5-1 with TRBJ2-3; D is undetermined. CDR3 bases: TGCGCCAGCAGCTTGGTGGGCAGTAGCACAGATACGCAGTATTTT. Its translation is CASSLVGSSTDTQYF.